A selection of T cell receptor beta chains follows, all from one sample in a study of cytomegalovirus exposure and HLA in healthy donors. Method: immunoSEQ multiplex PCR; TCRdb's copy keeps in-frame clones and lacks some. The sample lists 150,000 to 200,000 clones, nearly 80% occurring once. Sequencing used PBMCs. The receptors come from a woman aged 35 to 49 in good health and CMV-seronegative. CDR3s include the opening cysteine and the closing phenylalanine or tryptophan. A D gene is named only where the DNA matches it firmly. Expanded clones are given a class, and other clones once, few, many or no size at all.

TRBJ2-7 TRBV5-5 few TRBD2 CASSLAGGGNQGSYEQYF TGTGCCAGCAGCTTGGCGGGGGGGGGAAACCAGGGTTCCTACGAGCAGTACTTC
TRBJ1-1 TRBV7-9 NA TRBD1 CASIPPGQGRAFF TGTGCCAGCATCCCACCGGGACAGGGTAGAGCTTTCTTT
TRBJ1-2 TRBV27 NA NA CASSSVPEARGYTF TGTGCCAGCAGTTCAGTTCCCGAAGCCAGGGGCTACACCTTC
TRBJ1-1 TRBV28 NA TRBD1 CASSLPSTGGLDTEAFF TGTGCCAGCAGTCTACCCTCGACAGGGGGTTTGGACACTGAAGCTTTCTTT
TRBJ1-2 TRBV5-5 NA NA CASSSAGRITF TGTGCCAGCAGCTCAGCGGGACGGATAACCTTC
TRBJ1-3 TRBV5-4 once NA CASRSGFSGDTIYF TGTGCCAGCAGATCCGGGTTCAGCGGGGACACCATATATTTT
TRBJ1-5 TRBV19 NA TRBD1 CASSAPGTGVQPQHF TGTGCCAGTAGCGCCCCCGGGACAGGGGTTCAGCCCCAGCATTTT
TRBJ1-5 TRBV6-1 NA NA CASSRGLDQPQHF TGTGCCAGCAGTCGGGGGTTGGATCAGCCCCAGCATTTT
TRBJ1-2 TRBV7-9 NA NA CASSLARGRLYYGYTF TGTGCCAGCAGCTTAGCGCGTGGCAGGCTTTATTATGGCTACACCTTC
TRBJ2-2 TRBV19 NA NA CASSTIGENTGELFF TGTGCCAGTAGTACAATAGGGGAGAACACCGGGGAGCTGTTTTTT
TRBJ1-4 TRBV5-8 NA TRBD1 CASSLHRGPTNEKLFF TGTGCCAGCAGCTTGCACAGGGGCCCAACTAATGAAAAACTGTTTTTT
TRBJ2-3 TRBV7-3 many NA CASSLIARGYTDTQYF TGTGCCAGCAGCTTAATAGCGAGGGGGTACACAGATACGCAGTATTTT
TRBJ2-3 TRBV5-1 NA NA CASSFEGAGFTDTQYF TGCGCCAGCAGCTTCGAGGGGGCGGGATTCACAGATACGCAGTATTTT
TRBJ1-2 TRBV2 NA NA CASSVYVGGNYGYTF TGTGCCAGCAGTGTATATGTCGGGGGAAACTATGGCTACACCTTC
TRBJ2-7 TRBV5-1 NA NA CASSLDTGGSNGQYF TGCGCCAGCAGTCTTGATACAGGCGGCTCAAACGGGCAGTACTTC
TRBJ1-1 TRBV28 NA NA CASSQDGNTEAFF TGTGCCAGCAGTCAGGACGGGAACACCGAAGCTTTCTTT
TRBJ1-1 TRBV25-1 NA NA CASRGKQGNTEAFF TGTGCCAGCAGGGGAAAGCAGGGGAACACTGAAGCTTTCTTT
TRBJ2-7 TRBV19 NA TRBD2 CASSQLAGNYEQYF TGTGCCAGTAGTCAACTAGCGGGTAACTACGAGCAGTACTTC
TRBJ1-1 TRBV28 NA NA CASTIPQNTEAFF TGTGCCAGCACAATCCCCCAGAACACTGAAGCTTTCTTT
TRBJ2-2 TRBV4-1 few NA CASSPLGQNTGELFF TGCGCCAGCAGCCCCTTGGGACAGAACACCGGGGAGCTGTTTTTT